This T cell receptor (beta chain) derives from a study of identical twins. The study, taken as a whole, reports: Diverse VJ usage suggested most zero-insertion clonotypes were not invariant T cells.

The germline CDR1 and CDR2 sequences are SGHVS and FQNEAQ. The CDR3 consists of 16 residues. V lost 7 bases, J lost 2 bases, and 17 bases lay in between. This clonotype was picked up many times. Its antigen is not known. From the 5' RACE reads, TCRdb called clonotypes with MiXCR, one entry per CDR3 protein. The table lists 310,000 or so distinct CDR3 sequences, approximately 8% of them singletons. The same data also went into a second study, on yellow fever vaccine responses in identical twins.

Sequenced input: memory (CD45RO+) T cells sorted from blood. This rearrangement joins TRBV7-8 to TRBJ2-2; weak D call: TRBD1 (5 bases). This receptor was identified in a woman aged 18-29 years in good health. In DNA, the CDR3 is TGTGCCAGCATTAAAGCTTACCAGGGAAACACCGGGGAGCTGTTTTTT. Amino acids: CASIKAYQGNTGELFF.